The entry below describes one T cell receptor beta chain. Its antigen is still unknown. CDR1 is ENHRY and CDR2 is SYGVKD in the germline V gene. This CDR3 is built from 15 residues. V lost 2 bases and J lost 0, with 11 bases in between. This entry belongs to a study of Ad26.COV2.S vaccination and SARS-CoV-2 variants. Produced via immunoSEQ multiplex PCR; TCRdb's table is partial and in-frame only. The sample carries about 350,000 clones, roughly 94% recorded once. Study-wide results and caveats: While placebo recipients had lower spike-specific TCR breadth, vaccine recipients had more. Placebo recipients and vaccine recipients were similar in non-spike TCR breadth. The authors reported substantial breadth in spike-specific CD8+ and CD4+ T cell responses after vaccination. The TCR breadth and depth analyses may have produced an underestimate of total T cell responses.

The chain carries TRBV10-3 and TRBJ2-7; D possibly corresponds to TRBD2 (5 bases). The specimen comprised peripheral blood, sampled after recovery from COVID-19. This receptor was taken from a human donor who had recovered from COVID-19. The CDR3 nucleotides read TGTGCCATCAGTGAGATGTCGGGGTACTCCTACGAGCAGTACTTC. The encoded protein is CAISEMSGYSYEQYF.